These 23 T cell receptor beta chains came from one sample sequenced in a study of CD8 T cells in ankylosing spondylitis. TCRdb itself ran the 5' RACE reads through MiXCR, one entry per CDR3 protein. The sample lists roughly 150,000 distinct CDR3 sequences; 7.3% were seen once. The material sequenced was blood, either unsorted or a sorted T cell fraction (not recorded which). The receptors derive from a female donor with ankylosing spondylitis or in good health (not recorded which).

This clonotype was counted many times. The chain joins TRBV5-1 to TRBJ2-7; D remains unclear. Germline V lookup: CDR1 SGHRS, CDR2 YFSETQ. This CDR3 has 14 residues. V lost 0 bases, J lost 5 bases, and 12 bases lay in between. The CDR3 loop reads CASSLALEVDEQYF. As DNA, the CDR3 is TGCGCCAGCAGCTTGGCCCTCGAAGTTGACGAGCAGTACTTC.

This clonotype was counted a few times. The chain uses TRBV4-2 and TRBJ2-3; TRBD2 aligns across 11 bases. This CDR3 is built from 17 residues. The V and J ends lost 3 bases and 2 bases, in that order; junction bases with no gene match: 7. CDR1 is LGHNA and CDR2 is YNFKEQ in the germline V gene. The CDR3 spells CASSHPGTSGSTDTQYF. The DNA of the CDR3 is TGTGCCAGCAGCCACCCCGGGACTAGCGGTTCCACAGATACGCAGTATTTT.

There are many counts of this clonotype. V and J are TRBV6-4 and TRBJ2-3, with D unresolved. This CDR3 spans 13 amino acids. Germline V gene sequence: CDR1 MRHNA, CDR2 SNTAGT. Trimming stripped 4 bases from V and 5 bases from J, with 10 bases between. CDR3 sequence reads: CASSVGPEDTQYF. In DNA form, the CDR3 reads TGTGCCAGCAGTGTCGGACCTGAAGATACGCAGTATTTT.

The sample holds many counts of this clonotype. The genes are TRBV3-2 and TRBJ1-1; the listed D gene, TRBD1, was not tested against the DNA. TRBV3-2 is annotated as a pseudogene. The CDR3 runs to 15 residues. As DNA, the CDR3 is TGTGCCAGCAGCCCTAGACAGGGCATGAACACTGAAGCTTTCTTT. It codes for CASSPRQGMNTEAFF.

A word on this clonotype: Mismatch with germline at one junction end may stem from a read error. CDR3 coding DNA: TGCGCCAGCAGCTTGACAGGGAACTGTGGCCACACCTTC. Its protein product is CASSLTGNCGHTF. V and J are TRBV5-1 and TRBJ1-2; TRBD1 is a possible D gene (6 bases). Germline lookup yields CDR1 SGHRS and CDR2 YFSETQ. CDR3 length equals 13 residues.

On this clonotype itself: One base away lies a much larger clone, so this may be a sequencing read error. Since the CDR3 does not end with the conserved phenylalanine or tryptophan, this likely comes from a read error. This chain joins TRBV14 and TRBJ2-5, with D uncertain. CDR3 length: 13 residues. Trimming stripped 1 base from V and 10 bases from J, with 13 bases between. Germline assignment: CDR1 SGHDN and CDR2 FVKESK. This chain's CDR3 is CASSQAGPVDQYL. Written as DNA, the CDR3 is TGTGCCAGCAGCCAAGCGGGCCCCGTTGACCAGTACCTC.

The V call is TRBV30, the J call TRBJ2-7; TRBD1 is a possible D gene (5 bases). This CDR3 has 12 amino acids. Germline V gene data show CDR1 as GTSNPN and CDR2 as SVGIG (reference sequence). Trimming stripped 2 bases from V and 3 bases from J, with 8 bases between. The CDR3 sequence: CAWSTGVYEQYF. DNA for the CDR3: TGTGCCTGGAGTACAGGAGTCTACGAGCAGTACTTC.

This clonotype was counted ten times or more. The V and J genes are TRBV5-6 and TRBJ2-7, with D tentatively TRBD2 (6 bases). Trimming shortened V by 4 bases and J by 3 bases, and 17 bases separated the two germline ends. The CDR3 extends over 15 amino acids. Germline V gene sequence: CDR1 SGHDT, CDR2 YYEEEE. The CDR3 here is CASSRPGDPLYEQYF. The CDR3 DNA reads as TGTGCCAGCAGCCGGCCGGGGGATCCCCTCTACGAGCAGTACTTC.

This clonotype was detected ten times or more. CDR3: CASSFDVQANQPQHF. CDR3 DNA: TGTGCCAGCAGCTTCGACGTGCAAGCTAATCAGCCCCAGCATTTT. The chain recombines TRBV11-2 with TRBJ1-5; no clear D. Per germline, CDR1 SGHAT and CDR2 FQNNGV. V lost 3 bases to trimming and J lost 4 bases, with 13 bases between them. CDR3 length equals 15 residues.

This clonotype appeared many times. The J gene is TRBJ2-1, the V gene TRBV27; 13 bases are a match to TRBD2. Germline values: CDR1 MNHEY, CDR2 SMNVEV (reference sequence). The V segment lost 5 bases and the J segment 9 bases; nucleotides outside the gene matches: 7. The CDR3 loop spans 15 amino acids. The CDR3 DNA reads TGTGCCAGCAGTCTCACTAGCGGGGGGGCTATTGAGCAGTTCTTC. Amino acids: CASSLTSGGAIEQFF.

This clonotype has just a few counts. The V and J genes are TRBV11-2 and TRBJ2-1; a weak D match, TRBD2 (5 bases). Germline V gene data show CDR1 as SGHAT and CDR2 as FQNNGV. This CDR3 has 15 residues. V was shortened by 5 bases and J by 1 base, with 12 bases between the two germline ends. The CDR3 loop reads CASSPSLASYNEQFF. The DNA for the CDR3 is TGTGCCAGCAGCCCATCCCTAGCATCCTACAATGAGCAGTTCTTC.

This clonotype was observed many times. The genes are TRBV7-2 and TRBJ2-1, with 9 nucleotides matching TRBD2. V lost 5 bases and J lost 12; bases outside the gene matches: 17. The CDR3 length is 16 residues. Germline CDR1 is SGHTA and CDR2 is FQGNSA. In DNA, the CDR3 is TGTGCCAGCAGCCCCGGTGGAGCGGGGGGCTCTGGAAGGCAGTTCTTC. Protein product: CASSPGGAGGSGRQFF.

This clonotype has ten or more counts. The chain carries TRBV5-1 and TRBJ1-5; 8 bases line up with TRBD1. Unmatched junction bases numbered 4, after V lost 3 bases and J lost 5 bases. Germline lookup yields CDR1 SGHRS and CDR2 YFSETQ. There are 14 residues in the CDR3. The CDR3 DNA follows: TGCGCCAGCAGCTACAGGGGGGGGGATCAGCCCCAGCATTTT. As protein: CASSYRGGDQPQHF.

This clonotype appeared many times. CDR3 bases: TGCGCCAGCAGCCCGGGAAGGACTAGCGGGGAAGAGACCCAGTACTTC. Its translation: CASSPGRTSGEETQYF. The chain links TRBV5-1 to TRBJ2-5; 12 bases are a match to TRBD2. The CDR3 is 16 residues long. From germline, CDR1 is SGHRS and CDR2 YFSETQ. V shed 4 bases, J shed 3 bases, and the junction held 7 bases outside the gene matches.

In its sample, this clonotype was seen once. V gene TRBV30 combines with J gene TRBJ1-3; TRBD1 is a possible D gene (5 bases). There are 13 residues in the CDR3. V lost 2 bases and J lost 3, with 8 bases in between. Germline-derived CDR1 and CDR2 are GTSNPN and SVGIG (reference sequence). The CDR3 reads CAWSYDSGNTIYF. CDR3 in DNA: TGTGCCTGGAGTTATGACAGTGGAAACACCATATATTTT.

Ten or more counts support this clonotype. The rearrangement links TRBV2 to TRBJ2-3, with D hard to call. This CDR3 region has 15 residues. The germline V and J ends were trimmed by 6 bases and 1 base, with 14 bases remaining between them. Germline CDR1 SNHLY, CDR2 FYNNEI. The CDR3: CASRRIKTGTDTQYF. CDR3 sequence (DNA): TGTGCCAGCAGGAGGATAAAAACGGGCACAGATACGCAGTATTTT.

This clonotype was recorded at least ten times. CDR3 coding DNA: TGTGCCAGCAGCCAAGTAGTCGGCACTGAAGCTTTCTTT. It is translated as CASSQVVGTEAFF. This rearrangement joins TRBV3-1 to TRBJ1-1, with D unresolved. Trimming removed 1 base at V and 4 bases at J, with 7 bases between. CDR3 size: 13 residues. Per germline, CDR1 LGHDT and CDR2 YNNKEL (reference sequence). The whole variable domain, filled in from reference TRBV3-1 and TRBJ1-1, reads DTAVSQTPKYLVTQMGNDKSIKCEQNLGHDTMYWYKQDSKKFLKIMFSYNNKELIINETVPNRFSPKSPDKAHLNLHINSLELGDSAVYFCASSQVVGTEAFFGQGTRLTVV.

The sample holds many counts of this clonotype. The gene calls are TRBV2 and TRBJ1-5, with D possibly TRBD1 on 5 matching bases. Between the trimmed V and J ends, which lost 6 bases and 7 bases, there was a span of 16 bases. This CDR3 is built from 14 residues. The germline V gene encodes CDR1 SNHLY and CDR2 FYNNEI. Here the CDR3 DNA reads TGTGCCAGCAGAGATACCGGGACTGACCAGCCCCAGCATTTT. Residues: CASRDTGTDQPQHF.

The sample holds many counts of this clonotype. The chain combines TRBV28 with TRBJ2-3, with D unclear. V dropped 4 bases and J dropped 5 bases, with 16 bases sitting between them. The germline V gene encodes CDR1 MDHEN and CDR2 SYDVKM. This CDR3 comprises 15 residues. CDR3 nucleotide sequence: TGTGCCAGCAGTTCTCCTTCCGTGGCAGGAGATACGCAGTATTTT. Amino acids: CASSSPSVAGDTQYF.

This clonotype was seen repeatedly, ten times or more. V gene TRBV28 combines with J gene TRBJ1-1; 8 bases are a match to TRBD1. Germline CDR1 reads MDHEN; CDR2 reads SYDVKM. This CDR3 region has 14 residues. V was clipped by 4 bases and J by 1 base; unmatched bases: 2. The DNA of the CDR3 is TGTGCCAGCAGTTGGACAGGGCCGAACACTGAAGCTTTCTTT. It specifies CASSWTGPNTEAFF. The full variable domain, completed using reference TRBV28 and TRBJ1-1, is DVKVTQSSRYLVKRTGEKVFLECVQDMDHENMFWYRQDPGLGLRLIYFSYDVKMKEKGDIPEGYSVSREKKERFSLILESASTNQTSMYLCASSWTGPNTEAFFGQGTRLTVV.

This clonotype occurred many times. V and J are TRBV5-1 and TRBJ2-7; D might be TRBD2 (5 bases). The V end was cut by 3 bases, the J end by 1 base, with 11 bases between. In germline, CDR1 is SGHRS, CDR2 YFSETQ. The CDR3 totals 14 residues. This CDR3 reads CASSWGVRSYEQYF. The DNA for the CDR3 is TGCGCCAGCAGCTGGGGAGTCCGTTCCTACGAGCAGTACTTC.

V usage is TRBV12-3 or TRBV12-4 and J usage is TRBJ2-5; 10 bases fit TRBD1. CDR3 length: 18 residues. CDR3 in DNA: TGTACCTTCAGTTCTCGAACTCCGGGACAGGGGAAAGAAGAGACCCAGTACTTC. Its translation: CTFSSRTPGQGKEETQYF.

This clonotype has at least ten counts. J is TRBJ2-2 and V is TRBV4-3; TRBD2 is a possible D gene (5 bases). This CDR3 spans 14 amino acids. Trimming removed 3 bases from V and 5 bases from J, with 10 bases in between. CDR1 is LGHNA, CDR2 YSLEER, per germline. The CDR3 loop reads CASSQGRGTGELFF. As DNA, the CDR3 is TGCGCCAGCAGCCAGGGGAGAGGGACCGGGGAGCTGTTTTTT.